Each of the 9 T cell receptor beta chains below was sequenced from the same sample in a study of shared clonotypes between healthy human individuals. Repertoires were generated with immunoSEQ multiplex PCR, while TCRdb's copy carries only in-frame clones and drops some. Here the sample spans over a million clones, roughly 96% being singletons. The sequenced sample consisted of naive CD4+ T cells sorted from blood. As for subset: CD45RA+ positively selected. The receptors stem from a young man in good health.

This chain uses TRBV5-1 with TRBJ1-3; D ambiguous. The CDR3 runs to 13 residues. Germline loops: CDR1 SGHRS, CDR2 YFSETQ. V dropped 4 bases and J dropped 2 bases, with 7 bases sitting between them. The CDR3 loop is CASSPTPGNTIYF. DNA of the CDR3: TGCGCCAGCAGCCCGACACCTGGAAACACCATATATTTT.

The rearrangement links TRBV30 to TRBJ2-7; 7 positions match TRBD1. V lost 3 bases, J lost 2 bases, and 1 base stayed unmatched. The CDR3 consists of 12 residues. Germline V lookup: CDR1 GTSNPN, CDR2 SVGIG (reference sequence). As DNA, the CDR3 is TGTGCCTGGAGCAGGGGGACCTACGAGCAGTACTTC. Protein product: CAWSRGTYEQYF.

This clone was seen a single time. Distinct nucleotide sequences in the sample also encode this CDR3. The chain has TRBV5-1 and TRBJ1-4; TRBD1 aligns across 10 bases. Unmatched junction bases numbered 2, after V lost 0 bases and J lost 6 bases. The germline CDR1 and CDR2 sequences are SGHRS and YFSETQ. This CDR3 is built from 15 residues. The CDR3 loop reads CASSLAGTGDEKLFF. The CDR3 DNA follows: TGCGCCAGCAGCTTGGCCGGGACAGGGGATGAAAAACTGTTTTTT.

The chain couples TRBV5-5 to TRBJ1-1; tentatively, D is TRBD1 (6 bases). Germline loops: CDR1 SGHKS, CDR2 YYEKEE (reference sequence). V gave up 4 bases and J gave up 7 bases, with 14 bases separating them. The CDR3 sequence is 13 residues long. CDR3 amino acids: CASSPTGSIEAFF. The CDR3 DNA sequence: TGTGCCAGCAGCCCAACAGGGTCGATTGAAGCTTTCTTT.

The CDR3 DNA reads as TGTGCCATCTCTGGAGGACAGGGATCCGGGGAGACCCAGTACTTC. Protein product: CAISGGQGSGETQYF. The chain uses TRBV10-3 and TRBJ2-5; 8 nucleotides line up with TRBD1. Trimming took 8 bases from V and 5 from J; bases not matched to a gene: 13. The CDR3 covers 15 residues. Looked up from germline, CDR1 is ENHRY and CDR2 is SYGVKD.

This clone was seen a single time. CDR3 protein: CASSLTGTRTDTQYF. DNA for the CDR3: TGTGCCAGCAGCTTAACCGGGACTAGGACAGATACGCAGTATTTT. The chain is built from TRBV11-2 and TRBJ2-3; 8 nucleotides align to TRBD2. Looked up from germline, CDR1 is SGHAT and CDR2 is FQNNGV. CDR3 length equals 15 residues. J gave up 3 bases and V 2 bases, and 4 bases lay outside the gene matches.

The J gene is TRBJ1-4, the V gene TRBV6-1; D ambiguous. Between the trimmed V and J ends, which lost 2 bases and 7 bases, there was a span of 23 bases. CDR3 size: 18 residues. Per germline, CDR1 MNHNS and CDR2 SASEGT. CDR3 loop: CASSEPILRGRVSEKLFF. In DNA form, the CDR3 reads TGTGCCAGCAGTGAACCGATTTTGCGGGGTCGCGTTAGTGAAAAACTGTTTTTT.

V is TRBV6-5 and J is TRBJ1-4; D not certain. Germline V CDR1 and CDR2: MNHEY, SVGAGI. The V and J ends lost 6 bases and 2 bases respectively, with 10 bases between them. The CDR3 contains 14 residues. The CDR3 loop is CASSRVNTNEKLFF. DNA of the CDR3: TGTGCCAGCAGCAGAGTTAATACTAATGAAAAACTGTTTTTT.

The chain employs TRBV6-1 and TRBJ2-7; D gene uncertain. This CDR3 is built from 14 residues. The V gene's germline CDR1 is MNHNS and CDR2 SASEGT. V lost 5 bases and J lost 3, with 14 bases in between. The CDR3 DNA reads TGTGCCAGCAGTCGTACCATCCTGAACTACGAGCAGTACTTC. Translating gives CASSRTILNYEQYF.